At least ten counts were recorded for the clone carrying this T cell receptor (beta chain). Its specificity is not known. This sample was included in a study of molecular identifiers for immune sequencing clone quantification. A CD8+CD4-CCR7+CD45RA+ phenotype served as the sorting definition for naive CD8 T cells. The use of previously described methods and listed TCR primers produced the bulk TCR libraries. TCRdb re-called the PCR reads through MiXCR, storing one row per CDR3 protein. The profile covers 45,000 to 65,000 distinct CDR3 sequences, with 25% appearing a single time and about 2% taken by the ten largest. Germline CDR1 and CDR2: SEHNR and FQNEAQ (reference sequence). The CDR3 runs 13 residues. V lost 1 base and J lost 5, with 9 bases in between. Study-wide findings and caveats: Clones above 20 RNA copies contained over 98% of effector molecules and under 1% of naive molecules.

The V call is TRBV7-9, the J call TRBJ2-7; D possibly corresponds to TRBD2 (5 bases). The clonotype originates from a human donor in good health. Some libraries in this study had Jurkat cell RNA spiked in. Input material: naive CD8+ T cells from blood, with Jurkat cell RNA spiked in. The subset is: FACS-sorted CD8+CD4-CCR7+CD45RA+ naive T cells. The CDR3 coding sequence is TGTGCCAGCAGCTTAGAGGGAGCGAACGAGCAGTACTTC. Its protein product is CASSLEGANEQYF.